Presented here are 26 T cell receptor beta chains from one specimen sequenced in a study of blood T cell repertoires in COVID-19. Assay: immunoSEQ multiplex PCR; the TCRdb copy retains only in-frame clones and omits some. The table shows 650,000 to 800,000 clones, with approximately 90% occurring only once. The sequenced sample consisted of peripheral blood. These receptors were obtained from a woman aged 18 to 35 with acute or convalescent COVID-19.

The rearrangement joins TRBV15 to TRBJ1-1, with 8 bases lining up with TRBD1. The CDR3 contains 16 residues. Trimming cost V 1 base and J 2 bases; bases outside gene matches: 6. Germline V gene sequence: CDR1 LNHNV, CDR2 YYDKDF (reference sequence). The DNA for the CDR3 is TGTGCCACCAGCAGAGCCGACAGGGGTCCCAACACTGAAGCTTTCTTT. It translates to CATSRADRGPNTEAFF.

This clone appeared a single time. The chain has TRBV5-4 and TRBJ1-3; no firm D call. The germline CDR1 and CDR2 sequences are SGHNT and YYREEE (reference sequence). Trimming took off 4 bases at V and 0 bases at J, with 5 bases between the two ends. The CDR3 extends over 13 amino acids. The CDR3 coding sequence is TGTGCCAGCAGCCCCCTCTCTGGAAACACCATATATTTT. This sequence encodes CASSPLSGNTIYF.

The chain is built from TRBV28 and TRBJ1-5; tentatively, D is TRBD1 (6 bases). This CDR3 is built from 15 residues. The germline V gene encodes CDR1 MDHEN and CDR2 SYDVKM. V was cut by 6 bases and J by 11 bases, with 23 bases left in between. The CDR3 region has the DNA TGTGCCAGCAGCTTAAGGGACCTTACAGGGCGGGCCCAGCATTTT. Amino acid sequence: CASSLRDLTGRAQHF.

The CDR3 protein is CAISGGTESDTGELFF. The DNA for the CDR3 is TGTGCCATCTCGGGGGGGACTGAGTCGGACACCGGGGAGCTGTTTTTT. The chain couples TRBV10-3 to TRBJ2-2; the match to TRBD2 covers 8 bases. With 8 bases clipped from V and 3 bases from J, the junction kept 11 bases outside the gene matches. The length of the CDR3 is 16 residues. From germline, CDR1 is ENHRY and CDR2 SYGVKD.

The chain uses TRBV18 and TRBJ1-2, with TRBD1 as a possible D gene (5 bases). The CDR3 runs to 13 residues. The V gene lost 6 bases and the J gene lost 8 bases, with 16 bases spanning the gap. The germline gives CDR1 KGHSH, CDR2 LQKENI. CDR3 in amino acids: CASSSGVAVGYTF. The CDR3 nucleotides read TGTGCCAGCTCGTCGGGGGTTGCGGTAGGCTACACCTTC. The full variable domain, its missing parts supplied by reference TRBV18 and TRBJ1-2, is NAGVMQNPRHLVRRRGQEARLRCSPMKGHSHVYWYRQLPEEGLKFMVYLQKENIIDESGMPKERFSAEFPKEGPSILRIQQVVRGDSAAYFCASSSGVAVGYTFGSGTRLTVV.

This chain links TRBV7-2 with TRBJ1-1; 8 bases fit TRBD1. The V gene end was trimmed by 5 bases and the J gene end by 6 bases; junction bases not matched to a gene: 5. The germline gives CDR1 SGHTA, CDR2 FQGNSA. This CDR3 has 13 residues. The DNA of the CDR3 is TGTGCCAGCAGCGCCGACAGGGGCGCTGAAGCTTTCTTT. Encoded protein: CASSADRGAEAFF. Full variable domain (missing parts from reference TRBV7-2 and TRBJ1-1): GAGVSQSPSNKVTEKGKDVELRCDPISGHTALYWYRQSLGQGLEFLIYFQGNSAPDKSGLPSDRFSAERTGGSVSTLTIQRTQQEDSAVYLCASSADRGAEAFFGQGTRLTVV.

The chain employs TRBV10-1 and TRBJ2-7; the match to TRBD2 covers 7 bases. CDR3 length: 16 residues. V lost 10 bases and J lost 4; bases outside the gene matches: 19. The germline gives CDR1 WNHNN, CDR2 SYGVQD (reference sequence). CDR3 in amino acids: CANNSRPADGGYEQYF. The CDR3 nucleotides are TGCGCCAACAATTCTCGCCCGGCCGACGGGGGGTACGAGCAGTACTTC.

This clone was detected only a few times. The CDR3, as DNA: TGTGCCAGCAGCCAAGATAGCGGGAGTGTCTCTGGAAACACCATATATTTT. This encodes CASSQDSGSVSGNTIYF. The V and J genes are TRBV4-2 and TRBJ1-3; unclear D gene. This CDR3 is 17 amino acids long. Looked up from germline, CDR1 is LGHNA and CDR2 is YNFKEQ. V dropped 0 bases and J dropped 0 bases, with 12 bases sitting between them.

This clone was found once. At the DNA level, this CDR3 is encoded by other sequences in the same sample as well. The chain links TRBV7-2 to TRBJ1-1, with TRBD1 matching over 7 bases. Germline V gene lookup returns CDR1 SGHTA and CDR2 FQGNSA. This CDR3 is built from 14 residues. With V trimmed by 4 bases and J by 0 bases, 2 bases remained unmatched. CDR3 protein: CASSSGQLNTEAFF. The CDR3 nucleotides read TGTGCCAGCAGCTCGGGACAGCTGAACACTGAAGCTTTCTTT.

Comment on this clone: Other DNA sequences within the sample encode an identical CDR3. The chain links TRBV10-3 to TRBJ1-1; perhaps TRBD1 as D (6 bases). CDR3 length equals 12 residues. Trimming left V 10 bases short and J 0 bases short, with 9 bases between. The germline V gene has CDR1 ENHRY and CDR2 SYGVKD. CDR3 sequence (DNA): TGTGCCACAGGACAGTTGAACACTGAAGCTTTCTTT. It yields the protein CATGQLNTEAFF.

V usage is TRBV19 and J usage is TRBJ1-5, with D tentatively TRBD1 (5 bases). Germline V lookup: CDR1 LNHDA, CDR2 SQIVND (reference sequence). CDR3 length: 16 residues. V lost 6 bases and J 3 bases, leaving 18 bases between the germline ends. This CDR3 reads CASSPPGQVYNQPQHF. In DNA form, the CDR3 reads TGTGCCAGTAGCCCACCAGGGCAGGTTTACAATCAGCCCCAGCATTTT.

This chain uses TRBV6-6 with TRBJ1-1; tentative D call: TRBD1 (6 bases). Trimming left V 7 bases short and J 3 bases short, with 15 bases between. The germline V gene has CDR1 MNHNY and CDR2 SVGAGI (reference sequence). This CDR3 comprises 14 residues. As DNA, the CDR3 is TGTGCCAGCATCCAATACGAGGGGGACACTGAAGCTTTCTTT. It encodes CASIQYEGDTEAFF.

The genes are TRBV5-8 and TRBJ2-7; 12 bases are a match to TRBD1. CDR3 size: 18 residues. The V and J ends lost 3 bases and 1 base, in that order; junction bases with no gene match: 11. In germline, CDR1 is SGHTS, CDR2 YDEGEE. CDR3 nucleotides: TGTGCCAGCAGCTGGGCCGGGACAGGGGGCCTCATTTCCTACGAGCAGTACTTC. Amino acids: CASSWAGTGGLISYEQYF. Complete variable domain (other parts from reference TRBV5-8 and TRBJ2-7): EAGVTQSPTHLIKTRGQQATLRCSPISGHTSVYWYQQALGLGLQFLLWYDEGEERNRGNFPPRFSGRQFPNYSSELNVNALELEDSALYLCASSWAGTGGLISYEQYFGPGTRLTVT.

This clone was seen only once. V gene TRBV14 combines with J gene TRBJ2-1; D unresolved. The CDR3 length is 13 residues. Germline CDR1 reads SGHDN; CDR2 reads FVKESK. The V end was cut by 0 bases, the J end by 9 bases, with 9 bases between. The CDR3 coding sequence is TGTGCCAGCAGCCAAGATCCCTCGTCTGAGCAGTTCTTC. The encoded protein is CASSQDPSSEQFF.

This chain uses TRBV14 with TRBJ1-4; D uncertain. This CDR3 has 15 amino acids. The germline CDR1 and CDR2 sequences are SGHDN and FVKESK. V was cut by 3 bases and J by 8 bases, with 16 bases left in between. The CDR3 sequence: CASSQTDLVREKLFF. The CDR3 nucleotides read TGTGCCAGCAGCCAGACCGACCTAGTGAGGGAAAAACTGTTTTTT.

This chain connects TRBV9 to TRBJ2-1; D is possibly TRBD1 (6 bases). V was trimmed by 0 bases and J by 4 bases, leaving 11 bases between them. In germline, CDR1 is SGDLS, CDR2 YYNGEE. The CDR3 contains 15 residues. Here the CDR3 reads CASSVEAGVYNEQFF. CDR3 coding DNA: TGTGCCAGCAGCGTAGAGGCAGGGGTTTACAATGAGCAGTTCTTC.

The chain employs TRBV19 and TRBJ1-2, with TRBD1 matching 7 bases. This CDR3 is built from 18 residues. V shed 3 bases and J 2 bases; nucleotides not matched to a gene: 15. The germline gives CDR1 LNHDA, CDR2 SQIVND (reference sequence). This CDR3 is CASSIQGSRMDRNYGYTF. CDR3 bases: TGTGCCAGTAGTATTCAGGGTTCGAGGATGGACAGGAACTATGGCTACACCTTC. The full variable domain, its missing parts supplied by reference TRBV19 and TRBJ1-2, is DGGITQSPKYLFRKEGQNVTLSCEQNLNHDAMYWYRQDPGQGLRLIYYSQIVNDFQKGDIAEGYSVSREKKESFPLTVTSAQKNPTAFYLCASSIQGSRMDRNYGYTFGSGTRLTVV.

The rearrangement links TRBV5-1 to TRBJ1-6; TRBD1 might be the D (5 bases). The germline V gene has CDR1 SGHRS and CDR2 YFSETQ. The CDR3 extends over 14 amino acids. Trimming removed 1 base at V and 6 bases at J, with 8 bases between. CDR3 protein: CASSLSGFNSPLHF. The CDR3 DNA reads as TGCGCCAGCAGCTTGTCAGGGTTTAATTCACCCCTCCACTTT.

V and J are TRBV10-3 and TRBJ1-1; the match to TRBD1 covers 10 bases. In germline, CDR1 is ENHRY, CDR2 SYGVKD. The CDR3 has 15 amino acids. J was trimmed by 5 bases and V by 0 bases; bases with no gene match: 3. CDR3: CAISESGTGATEAFF. The CDR3 DNA sequence: TGTGCCATCAGTGAGTCCGGGACAGGGGCTACTGAAGCTTTCTTT.

This clone was seen a few times. DNA for the CDR3: TGTGCCACCATGCCCGGGACAGGGATTTCACCCCTCCACTTT. As protein: CATMPGTGISPLHF. The chain links TRBV15 to TRBJ1-6; 9 bases are a match to TRBD1. The ends lost 7 bases at V and 9 bases at J; junction bases unmatched: 7. This CDR3 region has 14 residues. Germline V gives CDR1 LNHNV, CDR2 YYDKDF (reference sequence).

The rearrangement links TRBV30 to TRBJ1-1; TRBD1 might be the D (5 bases). The V end lost 2 bases, the J end lost 2 bases, and 9 bases lay between the germline ends. Germline V gives CDR1 GTSNPN, CDR2 SVGIG (reference sequence). The CDR3 runs to 13 residues. The CDR3 protein is CAWSSGPNTEAFF. The CDR3 DNA is TGTGCCTGGAGTTCAGGGCCCAACACTGAAGCTTTCTTT.

This chain joins TRBV6-4 and TRBJ1-1; TRBD1 aligns across 8 bases. The CDR3 runs to 17 residues. Germline V gives CDR1 MRHNA, CDR2 SNTAGT. J was trimmed by 3 bases and V by 5 bases; bases with no gene match: 14. CDR3 sequence (DNA): TGTGCCAGCAGTCCCCCAGGACAGGGAATTTCGGACACTGAAGCTTTCTTT. This translates into CASSPPGQGISDTEAFF.

This clone was seen just once. CDR3 protein: CASSHYRASTEAFF. The CDR3 DNA is TGCGCCAGCAGTCACTACAGGGCCTCCACTGAAGCTTTCTTT. This sequence joins TRBV23-1 and TRBJ1-1, with TRBD1 as a possible D gene (6 bases). Being an ORF, TRBV23-1 has a function that is uncertain. Deletions cut 3 bases from V and 4 bases from J, with 12 bases between. CDR3 size: 14 residues.

V is TRBV12-3 or TRBV12-4 and J is TRBJ2-1; D not certain. The CDR3 is made up of 12 amino acids. The V end was cut by 6 bases, the J end by 6 bases, with 9 bases between. DNA for the CDR3: TGTGCCAGCAGCCCTGTGGCCAATGAGCAGTTCTTC. Its protein is CASSPVANEQFF.

The chain combines TRBV6-1 with TRBJ1-1; tentatively, D is TRBD1 (5 bases). With 4 bases removed from V and 2 bases from J, the gap between germline ends came to 17 bases. This CDR3 spans 16 amino acids. Germline assignment: CDR1 MNHNS and CDR2 SASEGT. The CDR3 DNA reads TGTGCCAGCAGTGCGGCAAGGGGAGGAAGAAACACTGAAGCTTTCTTT. This translates into CASSAARGGRNTEAFF.

The CDR3 sequence is CASSIGTVYGYTF. The DNA of the CDR3 is TGTGCCAGCAGTATCGGGACAGTCTATGGCTACACCTTC. This sequence joins TRBV12-3 or TRBV12-4 and TRBJ1-2, with 7 bases identical to TRBD1. CDR3 length equals 13 residues. V was pared by 5 bases and J by 4 bases, with 4 bases of the junction left unmatched.